This TCR beta chain was profiled in a study of beta chain features in type 1 diabetes. Overall study: Age, gender and cell yields were similar between patients and healthy donors.

Whole-study findings and limits: Since sequencing was performed on cDNA, cells with high TCR expression could be over-represented. The similarity of naive, central memory and Treg TCRB repertoires appeared greater among patients than among healthy donors.

cDNA synthesis used the whole RNA isolate, giving expressed TCRB sequences. Assay: immunoSEQ multiplex PCR; the TCRdb copy retains only in-frame clones and omits some. The sample holds under 900,000 clones, 17% seen once. This clone was counted a few times. Antigen unknown. The CDR3 has 11 amino acids. Germline V lookup: CDR1 DFQATT, CDR2 SNEGSKA (reference sequence). Between the trimmed V and J ends, which lost 6 bases and 5 bases, there was a span of 10 bases. The sample consisted of naive CD4+ T cells from blood. The chain carries TRBV20-1 and TRBJ1-2, with D possibly matching TRBD1 (6 bases). The origin of this receptor is a woman aged 18-29 years in good health. CDR3: CSATTGYGYTF. In DNA, the CDR3 is TGCAGTGCCACCACAGGGTATGGCTACACCTTC.